Sequencing of this T cell receptor (beta chain) was carried out in a study of blood T cell repertoires in COVID-19. Measured with immunoSEQ multiplex PCR; TCRdb has only the in-frame clones, and not every one. The data hold a few hundred thousand clones, with approximately 83% observed a single time. The V gene's germline CDR1 is LNHDA and CDR2 SQIVND (reference sequence). V lost 3 bases, J lost 2 bases, and 1 base stayed unmatched. This CDR3 is 15 amino acids long. The source material was peripheral blood. The receptor comes from a woman between 70 and 85 years old with acute or convalescent COVID-19. The V gene is TRBV19, the J gene TRBJ2-6; 7 positions agree with TRBD2. CDR3 amino acids: CASSMSGAGANVLTF. The CDR3 bases are TGTGCCAGTAGTATGAGCGGGGCTGGGGCCAACGTCCTGACTTTC.